This T cell receptor beta chain was sequenced for a study of shared clonotypes between healthy human individuals. Clones were sequenced by immunoSEQ multiplex PCR, and TCRdb holds only the in-frame ones, with some missing. The repertoire has nearly 2 million clones, about 94% of them found once; the top ten carry approximately 1.2%. V dropped 6 bases and J dropped 3 bases, with 12 bases sitting between them. CDR1 and CDR2 from the germline V gene are MDHEN and SYDVKM. The CDR3 totals 14 residues. In the naive CD8 group, cells lacked CD45RO and were positively selected for CCR7, so terminally differentiated effector memory CD45RA+ cells were left out.

The sequenced material came from naive CD8+ T cells sorted from blood. The clonotype originates from a man in his late teens or twenties in good health. The chain uses TRBV28 and TRBJ1-5; a possible D gene is TRBD1 (5 bases). For the CDR3, the DNA is TGTGCCAGCAGCCCCGGGGGTTCCAATCAGCCCCAGCATTTT. It translates to CASSPGGSNQPQHF.